This T cell receptor beta chain was observed in a study of blood T cell repertoires in COVID-19. Per the original methods: For nucleated cells, counts were estimated from reference gene primer amplification. Profiling relied on immunoSEQ multiplex PCR, and the TCRdb table lists in-frame clones only, not all of them. The V and J calls and the clone size are those of that table, but D and trimming were determined from the DNA. The sample consists of 200,000 to 250,000 clones, around 80% of them appearing once. The CDR3 has 15 amino acids. Trimming took off 4 bases at V and 6 bases at J, with 19 bases between the two ends. Germline assignment: CDR1 SGHAT and CDR2 FQNNGV.

This clonotype was obtained from a woman in her 70s with acute or convalescent COVID-19. Sequenced: peripheral blood. The V and J genes are TRBV11-2 and TRBJ2-7, with D possibly matching TRBD1 (5 bases). CDR3 coding DNA: TGTGCCAGCAGCTCACAGGCGGCCGTTTTCAGCGAGCAGTACTTC. Protein product: CASSSQAAVFSEQYF.